The 32 T cell receptor beta chains below come from one sample, sequenced in a study of long-term antiretroviral therapy in people with HIV. Survey level was the resolution at which the v3.0 immunoSEQ assay ran. Sequenced by immunoSEQ multiplex PCR; TCRdb stores in-frame clones only, minus some. The sample contains over 5,500 clones, over 75% of which appear only once. The source material was unsorted PBMCs, sampled 3.7 years after starting antiretroviral therapy. These receptors all come from a woman aged 45-65 years with HIV.

The genes are TRBV13 and TRBJ2-7; D not certain. The ends were cut back, 1 base at V and 3 bases at J, with 13 bases in the middle. From germline, CDR1 is PRHDT and CDR2 FYEKMQ (reference sequence). The length of the CDR3 is 15 residues. In DNA form, the CDR3 reads TGTGCCAGCAGCTTAGACGGAGCGAGCCTCTACGAGCAGTACTTC. Its translation is CASSLDGASLYEQYF.

This clone has a handful of counts. The chain uses TRBV11-2 and TRBJ1-5; no clear D gene. V gave up 1 base and J gave up 7 bases, with 11 bases separating them. Germline CDR1 and CDR2: SGHAT and FQNNGV. The length of the CDR3 is 14 residues. The CDR3 loop reads CASSLGGFGQPQHF. Here the CDR3 DNA reads TGTGCCAGCAGCTTAGGGGGATTCGGGCAGCCCCAGCATTTT.

The chain couples TRBV6-6 to TRBJ1-1, with a weak D call TRBD1 (5 bases). The CDR3 is 14 residues long. V was clipped by 0 bases and J by 1 base, with 6 bases between them. The germline V gene has CDR1 MNHNY and CDR2 SVGAGI (reference sequence). The CDR3, as DNA: TGTGCCAGCAGTTACTCCACAGGGAACACTGAAGCTTTCTTT. Amino acid sequence: CASSYSTGNTEAFF.

The V and J genes are TRBV28 and TRBJ1-1; D is uncertain. Trimming cost V 2 bases and J 2 bases, with 12 bases left between them. Germline loops: CDR1 MDHEN, CDR2 SYDVKM. The CDR3 contains 15 residues. The CDR3 here is CASSLSATGNTEAFF. In DNA, the CDR3 is TGTGCCAGCAGTTTAAGTGCCACGGGAAACACTGAAGCTTTCTTT.

This chain joins TRBV28 and TRBJ1-2; no clear D. The length of the CDR3 is 15 residues. The ends were cut back, 4 bases at V and 4 bases at J, with 16 bases in the middle. Germline loops: CDR1 MDHEN, CDR2 SYDVKM. The CDR3 DNA sequence: TGTGCCAGCAGTTCCCTTCTCGGGGTTGGCTATGGCTACACCTTC. Translated, it gives CASSSLLGVGYGYTF.

This sequence joins TRBV5-5 and TRBJ1-5, with D unclear. The CDR3 covers 13 residues. With 1 base removed from V and 0 bases from J, the gap between germline ends came to 2 bases. The germline V gene encodes CDR1 SGHKS and CDR2 YYEKEE (reference sequence). CDR3 in DNA: TGTGCCAGCAGCTTGAATAGCAATCAGCCCCAGCATTTT. This sequence encodes CASSLNSNQPQHF.

The rearrangement joins TRBV6-5 to TRBJ2-1, with 13 nucleotides matching TRBD2. This CDR3 contains 15 residues. V was clipped by 5 bases and J by 6 bases; unmatched bases: 4. From germline, CDR1 is MNHEY and CDR2 SVGAGI. CDR3 nucleotides: TGTGCCAGCAGTCAGGGACTAGCGGGAATCAATGAGCAGTTCTTC. Encoded protein: CASSQGLAGINEQFF.

This chain links TRBV18 with TRBJ1-4; 12 bases align to TRBD1. The germline gives CDR1 KGHSH, CDR2 LQKENI. There are 18 residues in the CDR3. The J segment lost 4 bases and the V segment lost 5 bases, leaving 11 bases of the junction unmatched. This chain's CDR3 is CASSTTGTGGHGNEKLFF. CDR3 coding DNA: TGTGCCAGCTCAACAACCGGGACAGGGGGCCATGGTAATGAAAAACTGTTTTTT.

This sequence joins TRBV5-1 and TRBJ2-7, with 7 positions matching TRBD1. The V segment lost 3 bases and the J segment 6 bases; nucleotides outside the gene matches: 12. The germline V gene encodes CDR1 SGHRS and CDR2 YFSETQ. CDR3 length: 15 residues. The CDR3, as DNA: TGCGCCAGCAGCTCGACCGGGACCCCAGGGGGCGAGCAGTACTTC. This gives the protein CASSSTGTPGGEQYF. The full variable domain, with the rest looked up from reference TRBV5-1 and TRBJ2-7, is KAGVTQTPRYLIKTRGQQVTLSCSPISGHRSVSWYQQTPGQGLQFLFEYFSETQRNKGNFPGRFSGRQFSNSRSEMNVSTLELGDSALYLCASSSTGTPGGEQYFGPGTRLTVT.

In nucleotides, the CDR3 is TGTGCCACCAGCAGACCGGGACTTAACAATGAGCAGTTCTTC. Protein product: CATSRPGLNNEQFF. The chain joins TRBV15 to TRBJ2-1, with D maybe TRBD2 (6 bases). Trimming took off 2 bases at V and 5 bases at J, with 10 bases between the two ends. The CDR3 covers 14 residues. In germline, CDR1 is LNHNV, CDR2 YYDKDF (reference sequence).

This clone was seen a handful of times. V gene TRBV7-9 combines with J gene TRBJ2-7; D may be TRBD2 (6 bases). V was trimmed by 5 bases and J by 5 bases, leaving 16 bases between them. Germline V CDR1 and CDR2: SEHNR, FQNEAQ (reference sequence). The CDR3 is made up of 14 amino acids. The CDR3 coding sequence is TGTGCCAGCAGCCCTACGGGAGTTGGGAACGAGCAGTACTTC. Translated, it gives CASSPTGVGNEQYF.

The chain is built from TRBV7-9 and TRBJ2-7; 7 nucleotides agree with TRBD1. The CDR3 is made up of 13 amino acids. V lost 0 bases, J lost 7 bases, and 3 bases stayed unmatched. Germline V gives CDR1 SEHNR, CDR2 FQNEAQ (reference sequence). The CDR3 region is CASSLARGWEQYF. The CDR3 bases are TGTGCCAGCAGCTTAGCCAGGGGGTGGGAGCAGTACTTC.

The chain uses TRBV18 and TRBJ1-4; tentatively, D is TRBD1 (6 bases). With 4 bases removed from V and 3 bases from J, the gap between germline ends came to 12 bases. CDR3 length: 15 residues. Looked up from germline, CDR1 is KGHSH and CDR2 is LQKENI. This chain's CDR3 is CASSLNRVANEKLFF. The CDR3 nucleotides are TGTGCCAGCTCACTCAACAGGGTAGCTAATGAAAAACTGTTTTTT.

The rearrangement joins TRBV5-1 to TRBJ2-2, with TRBD2 identical over 8 bases. With V trimmed by 4 bases and J by 2 bases, 13 bases remained unmatched. CDR1 and CDR2 from the germline V gene are SGHRS and YFSETQ. The CDR3 covers 18 residues. CDR3 coding DNA: TGCGCCAGCAGCGGGTACGGGCGGGAGGTCTATAACACCGGGGAGCTGTTTTTT. Amino acid sequence: CASSGYGREVYNTGELFF. Supplemented by reference TRBV5-1 and TRBJ2-2, the full variable domain reads KAGVTQTPRYLIKTRGQQVTLSCSPISGHRSVSWYQQTPGQGLQFLFEYFSETQRNKGNFPGRFSGRQFSNSRSEMNVSTLELGDSALYLCASSGYGREVYNTGELFFGEGSRLTVL.

This clone was seen a few times. Relative to the germline gene, one junction end is altered; a read error may explain this. The V and J genes are TRBV5-1 and TRBJ2-7; 12 positions agree with TRBD2. Per germline, CDR1 SGHRS and CDR2 YFSETQ. This CDR3 has 13 residues. The CDR3: CASSLARTSGIYF. CDR3 nucleotides: TGCGCCAGCAGCTTGGCCCGGACTAGCGGGATTTATTTC. Variable domain in full (rest from reference TRBV5-1 and TRBJ2-7): KAGVTQTPRYLIKTRGQQVTLSCSPISGHRSVSWYQQTPGQGLQFLFEYFSETQRNKGNFPGRFSGRQFSNSRSEMNVSTLELGDSALYLCASSLARTSGIYFGPGTRLTVT.

The J gene is TRBJ1-1, the V gene TRBV7-9, with D tentatively TRBD1 (6 bases). This CDR3 has 14 amino acids. In germline, CDR1 is SEHNR, CDR2 FQNEAQ (reference sequence). V was pared by 7 bases and J by 4 bases, with 16 bases between. Written as DNA, the CDR3 is TGTGCCAGCATCGGGGGGCCACCTGGCACTGAAGCTTTCTTT. This gives the protein CASIGGPPGTEAFF.

The gene calls are TRBV6-1 and TRBJ1-2, with a tentative D call TRBD1 (5 bases). In germline, CDR1 is MNHNS, CDR2 SASEGT. Deletions cut 3 bases from V and 5 bases from J, with 22 bases between. CDR3 length equals 17 residues. The CDR3 reads CASSDSRGTTLPYGYTF. The DNA of the CDR3 is TGTGCCAGCAGTGATTCGAGGGGCACGACGCTACCGTATGGCTACACCTTC.

This sequence joins TRBV6-5 and TRBJ1-5, with 7 bases that match TRBD1. CDR1 and CDR2 (germline): MNHEY, SVGAGI. The CDR3 runs 15 residues. Losses at the gene ends were 5 bases for V and 3 bases for J; bases not matched to a gene: 7. The CDR3 DNA follows: TGTGCCAGCAGTCCAGATACAGGGGCCAATCAGCCCCAGCATTTT. It translates to CASSPDTGANQPQHF.

This clone turned up a few times. The chain uses TRBV7-2 and TRBJ2-7; D may be TRBD2 (5 bases). Trimming removed 2 bases from V and 6 bases from J, with 17 bases in between. The CDR3 totals 15 residues. Germline assignment: CDR1 SGHTA and CDR2 FQGNSA. CDR3 sequence reads: CASSLLASLALEQYF. CDR3 DNA sequence: TGTGCCAGCAGCTTACTGGCTAGCTTGGCCCTCGAGCAGTACTTC.

The chain links TRBV11-3 to TRBJ2-1; TRBD2 agrees at 13 bases. The V and J ends lost 5 bases and 5 bases, in that order; junction bases with no gene match: 3. The CDR3 sequence is 15 residues long. Per the germline V gene, CDR1 is SGHNT and CDR2 is YENEEA. CDR3 nucleotides: TGTGCCAGCAGCATCGGGACTAGCGGGGACAATGAGCAGTTCTTC. This sequence encodes CASSIGTSGDNEQFF.

The chain recombines TRBV19 with TRBJ2-7; TRBD2 matches at 10 bases. Germline V gene lookup returns CDR1 LNHDA and CDR2 SQIVND (reference sequence). There are 15 residues in the CDR3. The V segment lost 3 bases and the J segment 6 bases; nucleotides outside the gene matches: 8. CDR3 region: CASSIGSGRAVEQYF. CDR3 DNA sequence: TGTGCCAGTAGTATCGGGAGCGGGAGGGCCGTCGAGCAGTACTTC.

CDR3 DNA sequence: TGTGCCAGCAGTGAAAACCGATACTATGGCTACACCTTC. Translation gives CASSENRYYGYTF. V usage is TRBV6-4 and J usage is TRBJ1-2; D is ambiguous. This CDR3 has 13 residues. The V gene's germline CDR1 is MRHNA and CDR2 SNTAGT. V was trimmed by 3 bases and J by 3 bases, leaving 8 bases between them.

A few counts support this clone. The sample contains more than one DNA sequence encoding this CDR3. This chain links TRBV9 with TRBJ2-7; 13 bases match TRBD2. The trim removed 2 bases at V and 6 bases at J, leaving 5 bases unmatched. CDR3 length: 15 residues. Germline values: CDR1 SGDLS, CDR2 YYNGEE. The CDR3 DNA sequence: TGTGCCAGCAGCGTGGACGGACTAGCGGGAGCCGAGCAGTACTTC. Translated, it gives CASSVDGLAGAEQYF.

The chain carries TRBV10-3 and TRBJ2-7; D is perhaps TRBD2 (5 bases). Trimming removed 2 bases at V and 3 bases at J, with 14 bases between. The CDR3 totals 15 residues. Germline assignment: CDR1 ENHRY and CDR2 SYGVKD. The CDR3 here is CAISETSSKGYEQYF. CDR3 in DNA: TGTGCCATCAGTGAGACTAGTTCAAAAGGCTACGAGCAGTACTTC.

The rearrangement links TRBV5-4 to TRBJ2-6; 8 bases are a match to TRBD1. Germline V lookup: CDR1 SGHNT, CDR2 YYREEE (reference sequence). The J segment lost 0 bases and the V segment lost 4 bases, leaving 9 bases of the junction unmatched. The CDR3 consists of 18 residues. The DNA for the CDR3 is TGTGCCAGCAGCCCGGGGGCAGGGGGCTTCTCTGGGGCCAACGTCCTGACTTTC. This encodes CASSPGAGGFSGANVLTF.

This chain joins TRBV7-6 and TRBJ2-1; 7 nucleotides match TRBD1. This CDR3 region has 15 residues. The V and J ends lost 1 base and 9 bases, in that order; junction bases with no gene match: 9. Looked up from germline, CDR1 is SGHVS and CDR2 is FNYEAQ. The CDR3, as DNA: TGTGCCAGCAGCTTAGAGACAGGGACGTGGGCTGAGCAGTTCTTC. This encodes CASSLETGTWAEQFF.

The V gene is TRBV29-1, the J gene TRBJ2-3, with a tentative D call TRBD2 (6 bases). The germline gives CDR1 SQVTM, CDR2 ANQGSEA. The CDR3 totals 16 residues. The V and J ends lost 5 bases and 4 bases respectively, with 22 bases between them. CDR3 sequence (DNA): TGCAGCGTTCGCCCCCGACTAGATCCTCGCGCAGATACGCAGTATTTT. Protein sequence: CSVRPRLDPRADTQYF.

The chain carries TRBV27 and TRBJ2-7, with 9 bases fitting TRBD2. V shed 6 bases and J 1 base; nucleotides not matched to a gene: 7. The germline V gene has CDR1 MNHEY and CDR2 SMNVEV (reference sequence). The CDR3 has 15 residues. The CDR3 DNA follows: TGTGCCAGCAGCATCCGGGGACTAGCATCCTACGAGCAGTACTTC. Its translation: CASSIRGLASYEQYF.

The rearrangement links TRBV7-8 to TRBJ1-5, with 10 bases lining up with TRBD1. Trimming cost V 5 bases and J 0 bases; bases outside gene matches: 4. Germline-derived CDR1 and CDR2 are SGHVS and FQNEAQ. The CDR3 has 16 residues. The CDR3 coding sequence is TGTGCCAGCAGCGGGGACAGGGGAGATAGCAATCAGCCCCAGCATTTT. This encodes CASSGDRGDSNQPQHF.

The V and J genes are TRBV19 and TRBJ1-5; a weak D match, TRBD1 (5 bases). This CDR3 is built from 15 residues. The ends were cut back, 3 bases at V and 3 bases at J, with 12 bases in the middle. The germline V gene has CDR1 LNHDA and CDR2 SQIVND (reference sequence). CDR3 residues: CASSIPRQNNQPQHF. The CDR3 nucleotides read TGTGCCAGTAGTATCCCTCGACAGAACAATCAGCCCCAGCATTTT. The full variable domain, its missing parts supplied by reference TRBV19 and TRBJ1-5, is DGGITQSPKYLFRKEGQNVTLSCEQNLNHDAMYWYRQDPGQGLRLIYYSQIVNDFQKGDIAEGYSVSREKKESFPLTVTSAQKNPTAFYLCASSIPRQNNQPQHFGDGTRLSIL.

The chain links TRBV11-2 to TRBJ1-2; 8 nucleotides agree with TRBD1. The V gene's germline CDR1 is SGHAT and CDR2 FQNNGV. The CDR3 contains 14 residues. Trimming took 5 bases from V and 6 from J; bases not matched to a gene: 8. The CDR3 protein is CASSRPDRGNGYTF. The DNA of the CDR3 is TGTGCCAGCAGCCGACCCGACAGGGGAAATGGCTACACCTTC.

The chain links TRBV28 to TRBJ1-2, with 7 bases matching TRBD1. The CDR3 length is 13 residues. Germline loops: CDR1 MDHEN, CDR2 SYDVKM. J lost 6 bases, V lost 4 bases, and 5 bases had no gene match. The CDR3 DNA follows: TGTGCCAGCAGTTACAGGGGCTTGGATGGCTACACCTTC. Its protein is CASSYRGLDGYTF.